The subject of this entry is one T cell receptor (beta chain). The antigen remains undetermined. PCR primers comprised 60 Vbeta and 13 Jbeta primers. Assay: immunoSEQ multiplex PCR; the TCRdb copy retains only in-frame clones and omits some. The sample consists of some 110,000 clones, roughly 13% of them appearing once. Whereas donors were nominally healthy upon sampling, unrecorded immune exposures were probable. These data originate in a study of cytomegalovirus exposure and HLA in healthy donors. General study findings and limits: TCR beta chains numbering some 160 were designated cytomegalovirus-associated. Later on, an analysis found that several of the most significant clusters appeared to be linked to common viral pathogens, which included parvovirus B19.

This CDR3 spans 12 amino acids. Germline CDR1 reads MGHDK; CDR2 reads SYGVNS. Trimming pared 4 bases from V and 8 bases from J, leaving 8 bases between. Sequencing was carried out using PBMCs. The clonotype originates from a man aged 40-49 years in good health and CMV-seropositive. The rearrangement joins TRBV25-1 to TRBJ2-2; weak D call: TRBD2 (5 bases). CDR3 coding DNA: TGTGCCAGCAGTGGGAGGATGGGGGAGCTGTTTTTT. This encodes CASSGRMGELFF.